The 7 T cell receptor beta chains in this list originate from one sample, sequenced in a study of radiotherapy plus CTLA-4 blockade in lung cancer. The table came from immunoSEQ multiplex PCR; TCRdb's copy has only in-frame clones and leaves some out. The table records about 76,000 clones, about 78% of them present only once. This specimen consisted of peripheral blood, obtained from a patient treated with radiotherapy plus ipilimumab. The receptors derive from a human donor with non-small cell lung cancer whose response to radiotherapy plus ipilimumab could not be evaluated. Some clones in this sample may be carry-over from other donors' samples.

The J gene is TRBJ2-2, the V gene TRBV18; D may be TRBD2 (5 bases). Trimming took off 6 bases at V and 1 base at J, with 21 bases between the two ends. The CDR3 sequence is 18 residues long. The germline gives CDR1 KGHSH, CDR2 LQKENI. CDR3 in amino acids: CASSRKEPGWKNTGELFF. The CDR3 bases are TGTGCCAGCTCTCGGAAGGAACCGGGGTGGAAGAACACCGGGGAGCTGTTTTTT.

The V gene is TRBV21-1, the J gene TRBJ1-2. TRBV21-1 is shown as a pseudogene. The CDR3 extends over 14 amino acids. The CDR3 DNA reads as TGTGCCAGCAGCATTGAGGGCCGGGGCTATGGCTACACCTTC. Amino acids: CASSIEGRGYGYTF.

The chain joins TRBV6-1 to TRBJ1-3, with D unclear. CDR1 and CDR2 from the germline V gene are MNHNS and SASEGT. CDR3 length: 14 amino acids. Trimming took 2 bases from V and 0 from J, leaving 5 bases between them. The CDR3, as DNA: TGTGCCAGCAGTGAACAGTTCTCTGGAAACACCATATATTTT. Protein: CASSEQFSGNTIYF.

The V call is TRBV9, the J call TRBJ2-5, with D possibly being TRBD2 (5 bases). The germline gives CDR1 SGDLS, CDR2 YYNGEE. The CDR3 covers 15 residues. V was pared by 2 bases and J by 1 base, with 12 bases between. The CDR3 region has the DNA TGTGCCAGCAGCGTGGACTGGGTCGGCCAAGAGACCCAGTACTTC. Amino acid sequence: CASSVDWVGQETQYF. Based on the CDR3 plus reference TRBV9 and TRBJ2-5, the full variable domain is DSGVTQTPKHLITATGQRVTLRCSPRSGDLSVYWYQQSLDQGLQFLIQYYNGEERAKGNILERFSAQQFPDLHSELNLSSLELGDSALYFCASSVDWVGQETQYFGPGTRLLVL.

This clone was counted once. The CDR3 sequence: CASSRDPGTNHASNYGYTF. The CDR3 nucleotides read TGTGCCAGCAGCCGAGACCCCGGGACAAATCACGCATCAAACTATGGCTACACCTTC. This chain connects TRBV7-3 to TRBJ1-2; maybe TRBD1 (6 bases). The CDR3 has 19 residues. Germline CDR1 SGHTA, CDR2 FQGTGA. Trimming shortened V by 5 bases and J by 2 bases, and 27 bases separated the two germline ends.

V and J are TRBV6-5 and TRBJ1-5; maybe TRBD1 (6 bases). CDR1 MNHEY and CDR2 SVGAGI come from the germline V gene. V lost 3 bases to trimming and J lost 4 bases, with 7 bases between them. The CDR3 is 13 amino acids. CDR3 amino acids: CASSYTGNQPQHF. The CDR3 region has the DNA TGTGCCAGCAGTTATACAGGGAATCAGCCCCAGCATTTT.

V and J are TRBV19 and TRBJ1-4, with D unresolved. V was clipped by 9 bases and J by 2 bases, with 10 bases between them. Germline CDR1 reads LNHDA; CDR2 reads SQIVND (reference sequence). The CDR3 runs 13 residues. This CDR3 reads CASEGRTNEKLFF. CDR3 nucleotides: TGTGCCAGCGAAGGCAGGACTAATGAAAAACTGTTTTTT.